This note documents a single T cell receptor beta chain sequence. The conserved closing phenylalanine or tryptophan is absent in this CDR3, likely reflecting a read error. This entry is derived from a study of tumor and adjacent non-tumor tissue in lung cancer. TCRbeta libraries were built with three rounds of nested PCR, modified from ARM-PCR. TCRdb recomputed calls from the multiplex PCR reads with MiXCR, one row per CDR3 protein. The sample gives about 93,000 distinct CDR3 sequences, about 72% of which show up once; approximately 20% is in the top ten. The template was RNA from unsorted bulk tissue. Germline values: CDR1 DFQATT, CDR2 SNEGSKA (reference sequence). The length of the CDR3 is 15 residues.

The chain is built from TRBV20-1 and TRBJ1-1; possible D gene TRBD1, 6 bases. The clonotype originates from a man aged 55 to 70 with non-small cell lung cancer. Sequenced material: lung tumor tissue. Here the CDR3 reads CRARDWQGTNTEAFS. CDR3 bases: TGCAGAGCTAGAGATTGGCAGGGGACGAACACTGAGGCTTTCTCT.